The 32 T cell receptor beta chains listed next were all sequenced from one sample in a study of blood T cell repertoires in COVID-19. Profiling relied on immunoSEQ multiplex PCR, and the TCRdb table lists in-frame clones only, not all of them. The table lists approximately 150,000 clones, less than 90% of them singletons. What was sequenced was peripheral blood. The receptors were gathered from a young man with COVID-19, enrolled during active disease.

This chain uses TRBV10-3 with TRBJ1-1; D gene uncertain. This CDR3 has 13 residues. The V gene's germline CDR1 is ENHRY and CDR2 SYGVKD. V lost 6 bases to trimming and J lost 3 bases, with 11 bases between them. The CDR3 protein is CAISRGRDTEAFF. CDR3 nucleotides: TGTGCCATCAGCCGTGGGAGGGACACTGAAGCTTTCTTT.

CDR3 residues: CASSPQGAATEAFF. The CDR3 DNA follows: TGTGCCAGCTCACCCCAGGGGGCTGCCACTGAAGCTTTCTTT. The chain is built from TRBV18 and TRBJ1-1, with 8 bases that match TRBD1. Per the germline V gene, CDR1 is KGHSH and CDR2 is LQKENI. The CDR3 extends over 14 amino acids. V lost 3 bases to trimming and J lost 4 bases; unmatched junction nucleotides: 4.

The chain joins TRBV28 to TRBJ2-7; TRBD1 matches at 10 bases. There are 13 residues in the CDR3. The germline gives CDR1 MDHEN, CDR2 SYDVKM. V gave up 6 bases and J gave up 4 bases; unmatched junction bases: 3. The CDR3 is CASRGQGIYEQYF. Here the CDR3 DNA reads TGTGCCAGCAGGGGACAGGGGATTTACGAGCAGTACTTC. The whole variable domain, filled in from reference TRBV28 and TRBJ2-7, reads DVKVTQSSRYLVKRTGEKVFLECVQDMDHENMFWYRQDPGLGLRLIYFSYDVKMKEKGDIPEGYSVSREKKERFSLILESASTNQTSMYLCASRGQGIYEQYFGPGTRLTVT.

A note on this clone: In the same sample, other DNA sequences code for this CDR3. The chain recombines TRBV30 with TRBJ1-5; 8 bases fit TRBD1. Germline assignment: CDR1 GTSNPN and CDR2 SVGIG (reference sequence). The CDR3 covers 14 residues. Losses at the gene ends were 3 bases for V and 7 bases for J; bases not matched to a gene: 8. The CDR3 sequence: CAWRRQGASQPQHF. CDR3 DNA sequence: TGTGCCTGGAGACGTCAGGGGGCCTCACAGCCCCAGCATTTT. The full variable domain, its missing parts supplied by reference TRBV30 and TRBJ1-5, is SQTIHQWPATLVQPVGSPLSLECTVEGTSNPNLYWYRQAAGRGLQLLFYSVGIGQISSEVPQNLSASRPQDRQFILSSKKLLLSDSGFYLCAWRRQGASQPQHFGDGTRLSIL.

V is TRBV27 and J is TRBJ2-1; D is possibly TRBD1 (6 bases). The V gene's germline CDR1 is MNHEY and CDR2 SMNVEV (reference sequence). V was cut by 5 bases and J by 3 bases, with 14 bases left in between. This CDR3 has 15 residues. CDR3 sequence: CASSPQGYGYNEQFF. The CDR3 region has the DNA TGTGCCAGCAGTCCTCAGGGGTATGGCTACAATGAGCAGTTCTTC.

The chain is built from TRBV19 and TRBJ2-5; 8 bases agree with TRBD1. The CDR3 runs 15 residues. The trim removed 7 bases at V and 6 bases at J, leaving 13 bases unmatched. CDR1 is LNHDA, CDR2 SQIVND, per germline (reference sequence). Written as DNA, the CDR3 is TGTGCCAGTATTGATACAGGGGGAAGCAAGAAGACCCAGTACTTC. Translated, it gives CASIDTGGSKKTQYF.

This clone occurred once. The chain recombines TRBV27 with TRBJ2-1; 7 nucleotides agree with TRBD1. The J segment lost 2 bases and the V segment lost 5 bases, leaving 6 bases of the junction unmatched. CDR3 size: 15 residues. Per germline, CDR1 MNHEY and CDR2 SMNVEV (reference sequence). CDR3: CASSRRDRAYNEQFF. For the CDR3, the DNA is TGTGCCAGCAGTCGACGCGACAGGGCCTACAATGAGCAGTTCTTC.

This clone came up a few times. The CDR3 DNA is TGTGCCAGCAGCCATTGGGACAGGGGGCGAACCGGGGAGCTGTTTTTT. Its protein product is CASSHWDRGRTGELFF. J is TRBJ2-2 and V is TRBV3-1 (or the pseudogene TRBV3-2), with 12 bases fitting TRBD1. CDR3 length equals 16 residues. From germline, CDR1 is LGHDT and CDR2 YNNKEL (reference sequence). V dropped 3 bases and J dropped 5; count of bases not matched to a gene: 4.

The chain employs TRBV6-5 and TRBJ2-3; maybe TRBD2 (5 bases). V was pared by 4 bases and J by 5 bases, with 13 bases between. This CDR3 comprises 14 residues. Per germline, CDR1 MNHEY and CDR2 SVGAGI. CDR3 DNA sequence: TGTGCCAGCAGTTCCCCCGGGGTGGGAGATACGCAGTATTTT. This translates into CASSSPGVGDTQYF.

The J gene is TRBJ2-3, the V gene TRBV7-2, with 8 bases identical to TRBD2. CDR3 length: 15 amino acids. J was trimmed by 3 bases and V by 5 bases; bases with no gene match: 7. Germline assignment: CDR1 SGHTA and CDR2 FQGNSA. CDR3 in amino acids: CASSPIAGRTDTQYF. The CDR3 bases are TGTGCCAGCAGCCCTATAGCGGGGAGGACAGATACGCAGTATTTT.

The rearrangement links TRBV7-9 to TRBJ1-4; 8 bases map to TRBD1. CDR1 and CDR2 (germline): SEHNR, FQNEAQ (reference sequence). V shed 6 bases, J shed 5 bases, and the junction held 8 bases outside the gene matches. The CDR3 is 15 residues long. The CDR3 loop reads CASSPPRQGNEKLFF. The CDR3 DNA follows: TGTGCCAGCAGTCCTCCGAGACAGGGGAATGAAAAACTGTTTTTT.

The genes are TRBV9 and TRBJ1-2, with D perhaps TRBD1 (6 bases). This CDR3 comprises 13 residues. The ends were cut back, 4 bases at V and 5 bases at J, with 12 bases in the middle. Germline-derived CDR1 and CDR2 are SGDLS and YYNGEE. CDR3 loop: CASSPADSYGYTF. The CDR3 DNA sequence: TGTGCCAGCAGCCCGGCGGACAGTTATGGCTACACCTTC.

This chain joins TRBV7-9 and TRBJ1-1; the D gene is possibly TRBD1 (5 bases). CDR3 length: 13 amino acids. The V end lost 1 base, the J end lost 5 bases, and 8 bases lay between the germline ends. Germline-derived CDR1 and CDR2 are SEHNR and FQNEAQ (reference sequence). CDR3 in amino acids: CASSLVKGTEAFF. CDR3 sequence (DNA): TGTGCCAGCAGCTTAGTTAAGGGGACTGAAGCTTTCTTT.

The CDR3: CASSVDPLRGNTIYF. CDR3 sequence (DNA): TGTGCCAGCAGCGTAGATCCACTGCGGGGAAACACCATATATTTT. The chain uses TRBV9 and TRBJ1-3; no firm D call. CDR3 length equals 15 residues. CDR1 SGDLS and CDR2 YYNGEE come from the germline V gene. V dropped 0 bases and J dropped 4 bases, with 11 bases sitting between them.

The chain recombines TRBV7-2 with TRBJ2-7, with 8 positions matching TRBD1. The V segment lost 3 bases and the J segment 6 bases; nucleotides outside the gene matches: 4. Germline lookup yields CDR1 SGHTA and CDR2 FQGNSA. The CDR3 totals 13 residues. The CDR3, as DNA: TGTGCCAGCAGCTTTACCAGGGGGCCCGAGCAGTACTTC. This encodes CASSFTRGPEQYF.

The chain combines TRBV6-5 with TRBJ2-1; a possible D gene is TRBD2 (6 bases). Per the germline V gene, CDR1 is MNHEY and CDR2 is SVGAGI. The CDR3 length is 15 residues. The V end was cut by 2 bases, the J end by 5 bases, with 13 bases between. CDR3 region: CASSYGGGINNEQFF. For the CDR3, the DNA is TGTGCCAGCAGTTACGGGGGAGGAATCAACAATGAGCAGTTCTTC.

The chain carries TRBV27 and TRBJ2-7; perhaps TRBD1 as D (6 bases). Trimming stripped 4 bases from V and 2 bases from J, with 15 bases between. Per germline, CDR1 MNHEY and CDR2 SMNVEV (reference sequence). The length of the CDR3 is 15 residues. CDR3 loop: CASSSNTGPPYEQYF. Written as DNA, the CDR3 is TGTGCCAGCAGTTCCAATACAGGGCCCCCCTACGAGCAGTACTTC.

This sequence joins TRBV5-1 and TRBJ2-5; D gene uncertain. The ends were cut back, 7 bases at V and 0 bases at J, with 13 bases in the middle. Germline V gives CDR1 SGHRS, CDR2 YFSETQ. CDR3 length equals 14 residues. The CDR3 sequence: CASRPPANQETQYF. CDR3 DNA sequence: TGCGCCAGCCGGCCCCCAGCGAACCAAGAGACCCAGTACTTC.

The chain recombines TRBV5-5 with TRBJ2-3, with D possibly being TRBD1 (6 bases). The CDR3 has 14 residues. Germline CDR1 and CDR2: SGHKS and YYEKEE (reference sequence). With 9 bases removed from V and 0 bases from J, the gap between germline ends came to 14 bases. The CDR3 region has the DNA TGTGCCATCTCCTGGACAGATAGCACAGATACGCAGTATTTT. It is translated as CAISWTDSTDTQYF. Using reference TRBV5-5 and TRBJ2-3 for the parts outside the CDR3, the full variable domain is DAGVTQSPTHLIKTRGQQVTLRCSPISGHKSVSWYQQVLGQGPQFIFQYYEKEERGRGNFPDRFSARQFPNYSSELNVNALLLGDSALYLCAISWTDSTDTQYFGPGTRLTVL.

The CDR3, as DNA: TGTGCCAGCAGTGAAGGGGACAGGGCCTACGAGCAGTACTTC. Its protein product is CASSEGDRAYEQYF. The chain employs TRBV2 and TRBJ2-7; TRBD1 agrees at 9 bases. Germline-derived CDR1 and CDR2 are SNHLY and FYNNEI. CDR3 length equals 14 residues. Losses at the gene ends were 1 base for V and 2 bases for J; bases not matched to a gene: 0. The variable domain in full, completed from reference TRBV2 and TRBJ2-7, reads EPEVTQTPSHQVTQMGQEVILRCVPISNHLYFYWYRQILGQKVEFLVSFYNNEISEKSEIFDDQFSVERPDGSNFTLKIRSTKLEDSAMYFCASSEGDRAYEQYFGPGTRLTVT.

The chain uses TRBV9 and TRBJ2-5, with a possible D match to TRBD1 (5 bases). The CDR3 sequence is 14 residues long. Germline V gene lookup returns CDR1 SGDLS and CDR2 YYNGEE. V was shortened by 3 bases and J by 1 base, with 10 bases between the two germline ends. The CDR3 is CASSGIDSQETQYF. The CDR3 DNA reads TGTGCCAGCAGCGGGATCGACAGCCAAGAGACCCAGTACTTC.

This chain uses TRBV2 with TRBJ2-5; possible D gene TRBD2, 6 bases. Trimming cost V 7 bases and J 4 bases, with 16 bases left between them. This CDR3 is built from 14 residues. CDR1 is SNHLY, CDR2 FYNNEI, per germline. In DNA form, the CDR3 reads TGTGCCAGCAACGCGGGCGGGATAGGAGAGACCCAGTACTTC. It encodes CASNAGGIGETQYF.

V and J are TRBV14 and TRBJ1-1; D is ambiguous. The CDR3 is made up of 13 amino acids. The V end lost 1 base, the J end lost 12 bases, and 15 bases lay between the germline ends. Germline-derived CDR1 and CDR2 are SGHDN and FVKESK. CDR3 nucleotide sequence: TGTGCCAGCAGCCAAGGCCCCCCCTCGAGGACTTTCTTT. Translated, it gives CASSQGPPSRTFF.

V is TRBV7-8 and J is TRBJ2-7; TRBD2 is a possible D gene (6 bases). The ends were cut back, 2 bases at V and 3 bases at J, with 11 bases in the middle. Germline lookup yields CDR1 SGHVS and CDR2 FQNEAQ. CDR3 length: 14 residues. CDR3 sequence reads: CASSLTPRGYEQYF. The DNA of the CDR3 is TGTGCCAGCAGCTTAACGCCGCGGGGCTACGAGCAGTACTTC.

This rearrangement joins TRBV28 to TRBJ2-1, with 10 nucleotides matching TRBD2. Germline-derived CDR1 and CDR2 are MDHEN and SYDVKM. The CDR3 covers 14 residues. V was clipped by 2 bases and J by 5 bases; unmatched bases: 0. This CDR3 is CASSLGLADNEQFF. As DNA, the CDR3 is TGTGCCAGCAGTTTAGGACTAGCGGACAATGAGCAGTTCTTC.

The chain has TRBV12-3 or TRBV12-4 and TRBJ1-5; D gene uncertain. The CDR3 sequence is 13 residues long. Trimming pared 4 bases from V and 4 bases from J, leaving 8 bases between. CDR3 sequence: CASSSRENQPQHF. Written as DNA, the CDR3 is TGTGCCAGCAGTTCTCGGGAGAATCAGCCCCAGCATTTT.

The chain uses TRBV5-4 and TRBJ2-3; TRBD1 is a possible D gene (5 bases). The germline CDR1 and CDR2 sequences are SGHNT and YYREEE (reference sequence). This CDR3 is built from 16 residues. The V end lost 4 bases, the J end lost 0 bases, and 15 bases lay between the germline ends. The CDR3 DNA sequence: TGTGCCAGCAGCCCGACCAGGGTGGGTAGCACAGATACGCAGTATTTT. Protein sequence: CASSPTRVGSTDTQYF. The variable domain in full, with the rest retrieved from reference TRBV5-4 and TRBJ2-3, is ETGVTQSPTHLIKTRGQQVTLRCSSQSGHNTVSWYQQALGQGPQFIFQYYREEENGRGNFPPRFSGLQFPNYSSELNVNALELDDSALYLCASSPTRVGSTDTQYFGPGTRLTVL.

The chain recombines TRBV30 with TRBJ2-7; 7 positions agree with TRBD2. The V and J ends lost 5 bases and 2 bases, in that order; junction bases with no gene match: 0. CDR3 length: 11 residues. The germline gives CDR1 GTSNPN, CDR2 SVGIG (reference sequence). CDR3 sequence: CAWGTTYEQYF. Written as DNA, the CDR3 is TGTGCCTGGGGGACTACCTACGAGCAGTACTTC. The variable domain in full, with the rest retrieved from reference TRBV30 and TRBJ2-7, is SQTIHQWPATLVQPVGSPLSLECTVEGTSNPNLYWYRQAAGRGLQLLFYSVGIGQISSEVPQNLSASRPQDRQFILSSKKLLLSDSGFYLCAWGTTYEQYFGPGTRLTVT.

The chain carries TRBV2 and TRBJ1-1, with D unresolved. This CDR3 comprises 10 residues. Germline values: CDR1 SNHLY, CDR2 FYNNEI. V was clipped by 7 bases and J by 8 bases, with 8 bases between them. The CDR3 loop reads CASTQVEAFF. CDR3 in DNA: TGTGCCAGCACTCAGGTCGAAGCTTTCTTT.

The chain carries TRBV28 and TRBJ1-4; a weak D match, TRBD1 (6 bases). The CDR3 sequence is 13 residues long. V gave up 8 bases and J gave up 3 bases, with 10 bases separating them. Germline V gene data show CDR1 as MDHEN and CDR2 as SYDVKM. The CDR3 sequence: CASLRGSNEKLFF. The CDR3 nucleotides read TGTGCCAGCTTGAGGGGGTCTAATGAAAAACTGTTTTTT.

V usage is TRBV5-4 and J usage is TRBJ2-3; D gene unclear. The CDR3 covers 14 residues. Trimming took 4 bases from V and 0 from J, leaving 9 bases between them. Germline V gene lookup returns CDR1 SGHNT and CDR2 YYREEE (reference sequence). The CDR3 loop reads CASSPRASTDTQYF. The CDR3 DNA is TGTGCCAGCAGCCCACGCGCTAGCACAGATACGCAGTATTTT.

The chain carries TRBV11-3 and TRBJ2-2; TRBD1 matches at 8 bases. V lost 6 bases, J lost 0 bases, and 3 bases stayed unmatched. Germline V gives CDR1 SGHNT, CDR2 YENEEA. This CDR3 comprises 15 residues. DNA of the CDR3: TGTGCCAGCAGAGGGACAGGATCGAACACCGGGGAGCTGTTTTTT. Its translation is CASRGTGSNTGELFF.